The entry that follows covers one T cell receptor beta chain sequence. The antigen is unknown. This sample is part of a study of OX40 agonist ivuxolimab in advanced cancers. In the study overall: Hepatocellular carcinoma, melanoma, renal cell or head and neck cancer occurred in dose-escalation patients. Whole-study findings and limits: In general, CD8+ T cells held more expanded clones than CD4+ did, on average.

The germline CDR1 and CDR2 sequences are SGHVS and FQNEAQ. With 8 bases clipped from V and 5 bases from J, the junction kept 10 bases outside the gene matches. This CDR3 has 15 residues. Profiling relied on immunoSEQ multiplex PCR, and the TCRdb table lists in-frame clones only, not all of them. The sample has under 35,000 clones; 65% to 85% are singletons. The rearrangement uses TRBV7-8 and TRBJ1-1, with 11 positions matching TRBD1. This specimen consisted of CD4+ or CD8+ T cells sorted from blood, obtained in a trial of the OX40 agonist ivuxolimab. The sequence derives from an adult with an advanced solid tumor such as melanoma, head and neck, liver or kidney cancer. CDR3 in DNA: TGTGCCAGCCGGGAGGGACAGGGGGAAGGGACTGAAGCTTTCTTT. Protein product: CASREGQGEGTEAFF.